The 12 T cell receptor beta chains listed next were all sequenced from one sample in a study of immune evolution from preneoplasia to lung adenocarcinoma (dated by TCRdb to the early 2020s). The method behind the library was the immunoSEQ multiplex PCR assay. Held by TCRdb, this immuneACCESS table contains in-frame sequences only and omits some clones. Under half of the omission traces to an unresolved V gene where checked; the cause of the rest is unknown. The sample profile shows more than 4,000 clones; around 77% of them were found once. The ten largest clones represent less than 9.5% of the sample. The sample consisted of FFPE adjacent normal lung tissue. Receptor source: a person in their sixties or seventies with lung adenocarcinoma.

The rearrangement joins TRBV10-3 to TRBJ2-1; D is possibly TRBD1 or TRBD2 (6 bases each). Trimming stripped 6 bases from V and 4 bases from J, with 19 bases between. The CDR3 contains 16 residues. Looked up from germline, CDR1 is ENHRY and CDR2 is SYGVKD. Written as DNA, the CDR3 is TGTGCCATCAGGAGCCGGGGGCAGGACCCTTACAATGAGCAGTTCTTC. Its protein product is CAIRSRGQDPYNEQFF.

This clone has just a few counts. The rearrangement links TRBV6-1 to TRBJ2-7, with a weak D call TRBD2 (5 bases). Trimming took 3 bases from V and 4 from J, leaving 16 bases between them. Germline-derived CDR1 and CDR2 are MNHNS and SASEGT. This CDR3 has 15 residues. The CDR3 loop reads CASSERAENYYEQYF. Here the CDR3 DNA reads TGTGCCAGCAGTGAGAGGGCAGAAAACTATTACGAGCAGTACTTC.

The rearrangement links TRBV6-5 to TRBJ1-1; no firm D call. The CDR3 extends over 14 amino acids. V was clipped by 0 bases and J by 1 base, with 6 bases between them. Germline CDR1 reads MNHEY; CDR2 reads SVGAGI. In nucleotides, the CDR3 is TGTGCCAGCAGTTACTCAGTTTCGAACACTGAAGCTTTCTTT. Its translation is CASSYSVSNTEAFF.

The CDR3 nucleotides read TGCGCCAGCAGCTTGGGCTCTGGCACTGAAGCTTTCTTT. It yields the protein CASSLGSGTEAFF. The chain combines TRBV5-1 with TRBJ1-1; D remains ambiguous. The CDR3 is 13 residues long. Trimming shortened V by 0 bases and J by 4 bases, and 7 bases separated the two germline ends. Germline V gene sequence: CDR1 SGHRS, CDR2 YFSETQ.

This clone was counted once. The chain carries TRBV28 and TRBJ1-1, with a possible D match to TRBD1 (5 bases). CDR3 length: 13 residues. Trimming stripped 8 bases from V and 2 bases from J, with 12 bases between. From germline, CDR1 is MDHEN and CDR2 SYDVKM. Written as DNA, the CDR3 is TGTGCCAGCTTGCAGGGCGCTAACACTGAAGCTTTCTTT. Residues: CASLQGANTEAFF.

This clone was observed a few times. The chain carries TRBV5-6 and TRBJ1-2; TRBD1 matches at 7 bases. This CDR3 is 15 amino acids long. Germline V gives CDR1 SGHDT, CDR2 YYEEEE. Unmatched junction bases numbered 13, after V lost 4 bases and J lost 7 bases. The DNA of the CDR3 is TGTGCCAGCAGCGAGGGACAGCCAGGTTCGGCTGGCTACACCTTC. Translation: CASSEGQPGSAGYTF.

The V and J genes are TRBV7-8 and TRBJ2-3, with D perhaps matching TRBD2 (6 bases). V dropped 3 bases and J dropped 3 bases, with 16 bases sitting between them. The CDR3 runs to 16 residues. Germline assignment: CDR1 SGHVS and CDR2 FQNEAQ. DNA of the CDR3: TGTGCCAGCAGCTTCGGGACCGGAGGGCATACAGATACGCAGTATTTT. This translates into CASSFGTGGHTDTQYF.

This sequence joins TRBV4-3 and TRBJ2-7; D is undetermined. With 1 base removed from V and 2 bases from J, the gap between germline ends came to 9 bases. The CDR3 consists of 14 residues. Germline CDR1 is LGHNA and CDR2 is YSLEER. The CDR3 nucleotides are TGCGCCAGCAGCCAAGTGGTGGGCCCCTACGAGCAGTACTTC. It specifies CASSQVVGPYEQYF.

The chain links TRBV7-3 to TRBJ2-1; TRBD2 agrees at 10 bases. The CDR3 runs to 14 residues. Germline V gene sequence: CDR1 SGHTA, CDR2 FQGTGA. V shed 5 bases, J shed 7 bases, and the junction held 5 bases outside the gene matches. The CDR3 DNA reads TGTGCCAGCAGCCCACTAGCGGGAAGAAATGAGCAGTTCTTC. This gives the protein CASSPLAGRNEQFF.

In DNA, the CDR3 is TGTGCCAGCAGCTCAGACAGGTCAACGGGAAACACCATATATTTT. Translated: CASSSDRSTGNTIYF. This chain links TRBV28 with TRBJ1-3; a weak D match, TRBD1 (6 bases). Trimming took off 6 bases at V and 4 bases at J, with 16 bases between the two ends. The CDR3 sequence is 15 residues long. The germline V gene encodes CDR1 MDHEN and CDR2 SYDVKM.

The V call is TRBV28, the J call TRBJ2-3; D remains ambiguous. Germline V CDR1 and CDR2: MDHEN, SYDVKM. V was clipped by 0 bases and J by 6 bases, with 7 bases between them. The CDR3 totals 13 residues. CDR3 sequence: CASSLWPTDTQYF. The CDR3 DNA follows: TGTGCCAGCAGTTTATGGCCCACCGATACGCAGTATTTT.

DNA of the CDR3: TGTGCCAGCAGCCCCCGACAGGGAAAGTACTTC. It is translated as CASSPRQGKYF. The chain carries TRBV21-1 and TRBJ2-7; TRBD1 is the table's D call, not checked against the DNA. TRBV21-1 is marked as a pseudogene. The CDR3 has 11 residues.